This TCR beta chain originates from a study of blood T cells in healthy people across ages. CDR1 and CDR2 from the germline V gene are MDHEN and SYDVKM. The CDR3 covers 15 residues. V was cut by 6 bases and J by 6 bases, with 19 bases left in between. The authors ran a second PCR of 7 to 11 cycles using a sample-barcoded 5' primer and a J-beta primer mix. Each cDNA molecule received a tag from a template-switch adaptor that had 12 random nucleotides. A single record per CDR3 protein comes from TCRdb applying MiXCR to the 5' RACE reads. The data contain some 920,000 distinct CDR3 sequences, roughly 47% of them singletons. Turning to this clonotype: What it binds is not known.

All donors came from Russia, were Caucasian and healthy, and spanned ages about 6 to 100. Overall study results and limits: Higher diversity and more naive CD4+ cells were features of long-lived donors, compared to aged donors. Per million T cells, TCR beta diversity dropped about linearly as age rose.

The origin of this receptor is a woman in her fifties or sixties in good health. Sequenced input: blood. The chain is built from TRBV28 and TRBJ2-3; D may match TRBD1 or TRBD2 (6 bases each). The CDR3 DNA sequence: TGTGCCAGCAGGAGTTTCGGGCAAGGGGGGGATACGCAGTATTTT. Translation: CASRSFGQGGDTQYF.